This T cell receptor beta chain was sequenced in a study of blood T cell repertoires in COVID-19. Study-wide background: Donors of Cohort 3 who recovered were those that had two negative PCRs, clearance, or symptom resolution. Samples of COVID-19 (acute and convalescent) were obtained from the United States, Italy and Spain.

The germline V gene has CDR1 SGHTA and CDR2 FQGNSA. The ends lost 5 bases at V and 7 bases at J; junction bases unmatched: 8. The CDR3 is 15 amino acids. Data came from immunoSEQ multiplex PCR; TCRdb stores just in-frame clones and leaves some out. The sample lists fewer than 250,000 clones, roughly 91% occurring once. The source of this sequence is a man aged 25 to 40 in a cohort exposed to, infected with or recovered from COVID-19 (not recorded which). The gene calls are TRBV7-2 and TRBJ2-7; 13 nucleotides match TRBD2. Material: PBMCs or T cells enriched from blood (not recorded which). Here the CDR3 DNA reads TGTGCCAGCAGCCTAGTAGGACTAGCGGGAGAGGAGCAGTACTTC. It yields the protein CASSLVGLAGEEQYF.